This T cell receptor (beta chain) was observed in a study of human T cells and chemical hapten exposure. In germline, CDR1 is SQVTM, CDR2 ANQGSEA. The CDR3 length is 13 residues. Trimming cost V 6 bases and J 2 bases, with 13 bases left between them. Whole-study results and caveats: High-frequency TCRs, those above 1 in 1000, stayed the same after DPC sensitization.

Per the study methods: Samples contained a median of roughly 100,000 TCRs, with a range of roughly 20,000 to 750,000. TCRdb ran MiXCR on the RACE reads and lists one entry per CDR3 protein. TCRdb assigned the V and J calls; the authors' analysis was not used. In the table there are some 380,000 distinct CDR3 sequences, 4.8% of which are singletons. In this sample, this clonotype turned up many times. Its specificity is unknown. The time point denotes: patch test 1, 2 weeks after DPC sensitization. Treatment here: therapeutic diphenylcyclopropenone sensitization with weekly scalp DPC. The sequence was obtained from a woman aged 50 to 60 with alopecia areata. Some clones in this sample may be carry-over from other donors' samples. V and J are TRBV29-1 and TRBJ2-5; D remains unclear. Sequences were derived from whole blood, sampled in connection with sensitization to the hapten diphenylcyclopropenone (DPC). CDR3 coding DNA: TGCAGCGTCGTGGGATTAATACAAGAGACCCAGTACTTC. Its translation: CSVVGLIQETQYF.